Sequencing of this T cell receptor (beta chain) was carried out in a study of blood T cell repertoires in COVID-19. Looking at the study overall: COVID-19 samples collected from the United States, Italy and Spain covered acute and convalescent phases. Sources were T cells, B-cell-depleted T cells, or PBMCs; the material itself was cDNA or gDNA.

With 1 base removed from V and 8 bases from J, the gap between germline ends came to 7 bases. CDR1 and CDR2 from the germline V gene are KGHDR and SFDVKD. CDR3 size: 12 residues. Authors' analysis steps: Scientists estimated how many nucleated cells there were by amplifying reference gene primers. Repertoires were generated with immunoSEQ multiplex PCR, while TCRdb's copy carries only in-frame clones and drops some. V, J and clone size are those of that table, while D and trimming were read from the DNA. The data contain under 150,000 clones, around 80% of them seen just once; the ten biggest clones take up roughly 3.6%.

The chain couples TRBV24-1 to TRBJ1-2, with D uncertain. This clonotype originated in a man aged 55-75 years with acute or convalescent COVID-19. What was sequenced was peripheral blood. For the CDR3, the DNA is TGTGCCACCAGTGATTTTAGCGCAGGCTACACCTTC. It translates to CATSDFSAGYTF.